This is a list of T cell receptor beta chains from one sample in a study of T cell changes during pregnancy in multiple sclerosis. The repertoire was sequenced with immunoSEQ multiplex PCR; TCRdb's copy has only in-frame clones and lacks some. This repertoire shows over 65,000 clones, approximately 89% found once; its top ten account for 2.5% to 3%. Here the sequenced sample was peripheral blood, taken in the first trimester of pregnancy. These receptors came from a female donor with multiple sclerosis, enrolled in a pregnancy study. CDR3s include the opening cysteine and the closing phenylalanine or tryptophan. A D gene is named only where the DNA matches it firmly. Expanded clones are given a class, and other clones once, few, many or no size at all.

clone size	V gene	J gene	D gene	CDR3 protein	CDR3 DNA
NA	TRBV11-3	TRBJ1-4	NA	CASSSGEKLFF	TGTGCCAGCAGCTCGGGGGAAAAACTGTTTTTT
NA	TRBV21-1	TRBJ2-7	NA	CASSKGGGTETYEQYF	TGTGCCAGCAGCAAAGGAGGGGGGACAGAGACCTACGAGCAGTACTTC
NA	TRBV13	TRBJ2-3	NA	CASSSEVSTDTQYF	TGTGCCAGCAGCTCGGAGGTCAGCACAGATACGCAGTATTTT
NA	TRBV29-1	TRBJ1-2	NA	CSIHGGRGYHGYTF	TGCAGCATCCATGGAGGGAGGGGCTATCATGGCTACACCTTC
NA	TRBV7-9	TRBJ1-1	TRBD1	CASRQGQGLGNTEAFF	TGTGCCAGCAGGCAAGGACAGGGTCTGGGGAACACTGAAGCTTTCTTT
NA	TRBV19	TRBJ2-7	TRBD1	CASSAGTVVPYEQYF	TGTGCCAGTAGTGCCGGGACAGTGGTTCCCTACGAGCAGTACTTC
NA	TRBV10-3	TRBJ2-1	NA	CAISAGLEQFF	TGTGCCATCAGTGCAGGACTAGAGCAGTTCTTC
NA	TRBV7-9	TRBJ1-1	TRBD1	CASSPTPGQGLNTEAFF	TGTGCCAGCAGCCCAACCCCCGGACAGGGACTGAACACTGAAGCTTTCTTT
NA	TRBV5-1	TRBJ2-3	TRBD2	CASSSGTSGLHTQYF	TGCGCCAGCAGCTCGGGGACTAGCGGACTCCATACGCAGTATTTT
NA	TRBV7-9	TRBJ2-4	TRBD2	CASRGLAGPPGKNIQYF	TGTGCCAGCAGGGGACTAGCGGGGCCACCGGGCAAAAACATTCAGTACTTC
NA	TRBV5-4	TRBJ2-1	TRBD2	CASSPLAGGMGNEQFF	TGTGCCAGCAGCCCCCTAGCGGGAGGGATGGGCAATGAGCAGTTCTTC
NA	TRBV28	TRBJ1-1	TRBD1	CASSGRDRGGTEAFF	TGTGCCAGCAGTGGCCGGGACAGGGGAGGCACTGAAGCTTTCTTT
NA	TRBV15	TRBJ1-4	NA	CATSRDGRRNEKLFF	TGTGCCACCAGCAGAGATGGTCGCAGAAATGAAAAACTGTTTTTT
few	TRBV5-1	TRBJ1-1	NA	CASSLRTDNTEAFF	TGCGCCAGCAGCTTGAGGACAGATAACACTGAAGCTTTCTTT
NA	TRBV5-4	TRBJ2-2	NA	CASSLRSFGSTGELFF	TGTGCCAGCAGCTTGAGGTCCTTCGGGTCCACCGGGGAGCTGTTTTTT
NA	TRBV6-7	TRBJ2-1	NA	CASSPKPRVRDCEQFF	TGTGCCAGCAGTCCGAAACCTAGGGTGCGGGATTGTGAGCAGTTCTTC